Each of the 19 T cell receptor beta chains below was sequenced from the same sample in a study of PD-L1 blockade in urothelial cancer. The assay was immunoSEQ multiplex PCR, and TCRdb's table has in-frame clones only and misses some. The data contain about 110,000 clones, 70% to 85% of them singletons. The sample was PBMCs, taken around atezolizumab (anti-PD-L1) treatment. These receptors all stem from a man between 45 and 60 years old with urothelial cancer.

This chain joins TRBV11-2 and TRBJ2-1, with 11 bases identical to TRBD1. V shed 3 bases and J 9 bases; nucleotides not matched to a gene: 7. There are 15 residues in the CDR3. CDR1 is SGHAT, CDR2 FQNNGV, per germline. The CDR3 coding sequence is TGTGCCAGCAGCTTTCGTCGGACAGGGGGCGGTGAGCAGTTCTTC. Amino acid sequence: CASSFRRTGGGEQFF.

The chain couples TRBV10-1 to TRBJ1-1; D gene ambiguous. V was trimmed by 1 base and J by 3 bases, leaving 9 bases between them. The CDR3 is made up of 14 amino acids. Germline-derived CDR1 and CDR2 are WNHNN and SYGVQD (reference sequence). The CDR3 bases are TGCGCCAGCAGTGAGTTCGGTGGGCACACTGAAGCTTTCTTT. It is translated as CASSEFGGHTEAFF.

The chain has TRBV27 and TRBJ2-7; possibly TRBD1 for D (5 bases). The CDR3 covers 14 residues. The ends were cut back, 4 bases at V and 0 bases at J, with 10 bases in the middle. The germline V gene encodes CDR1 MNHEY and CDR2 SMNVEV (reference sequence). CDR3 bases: TGTGCCAGCAGTTCCTCGGACATCTCCTACGAGCAGTACTTC. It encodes CASSSSDISYEQYF.

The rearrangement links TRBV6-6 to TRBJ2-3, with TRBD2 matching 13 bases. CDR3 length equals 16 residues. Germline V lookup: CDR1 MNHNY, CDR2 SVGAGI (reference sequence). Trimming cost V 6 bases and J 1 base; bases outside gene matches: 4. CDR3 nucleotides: TGTGCCAGCAGACTAGCGGGAGGGCCAGGCACAGATACGCAGTATTTT. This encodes CASRLAGGPGTDTQYF.

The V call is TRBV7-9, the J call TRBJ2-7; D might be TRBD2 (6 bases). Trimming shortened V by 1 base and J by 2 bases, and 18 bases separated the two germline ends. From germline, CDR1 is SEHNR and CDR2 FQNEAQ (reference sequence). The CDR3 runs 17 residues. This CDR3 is CASSLVPFRETAYEQYF. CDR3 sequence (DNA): TGTGCCAGCAGCTTAGTTCCTTTCCGGGAGACCGCCTACGAGCAGTACTTC.

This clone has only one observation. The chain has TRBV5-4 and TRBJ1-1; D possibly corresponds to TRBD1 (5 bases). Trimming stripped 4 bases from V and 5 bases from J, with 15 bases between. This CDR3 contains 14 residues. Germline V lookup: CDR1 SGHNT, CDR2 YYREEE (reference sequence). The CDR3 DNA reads TGTGCCAGCAGCCGCGACAGTAGTCGGACTGAAGCTTTCTTT. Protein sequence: CASSRDSSRTEAFF.

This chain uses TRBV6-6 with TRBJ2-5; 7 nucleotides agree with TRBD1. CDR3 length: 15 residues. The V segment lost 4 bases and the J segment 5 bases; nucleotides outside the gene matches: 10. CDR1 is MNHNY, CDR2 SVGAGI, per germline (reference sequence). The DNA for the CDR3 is TGTGCCAGCAGTTCCCGGCCTCAGGGGGTCGAGACCCAGTACTTC. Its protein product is CASSSRPQGVETQYF.

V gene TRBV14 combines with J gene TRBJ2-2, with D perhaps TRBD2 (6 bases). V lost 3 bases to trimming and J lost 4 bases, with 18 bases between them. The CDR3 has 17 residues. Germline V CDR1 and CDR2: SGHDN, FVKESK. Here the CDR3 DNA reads TGTGCCAGCAGCCATCAGACGCGGGAATGGTTCACCGGGGAGCTGTTTTTT. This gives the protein CASSHQTREWFTGELFF.

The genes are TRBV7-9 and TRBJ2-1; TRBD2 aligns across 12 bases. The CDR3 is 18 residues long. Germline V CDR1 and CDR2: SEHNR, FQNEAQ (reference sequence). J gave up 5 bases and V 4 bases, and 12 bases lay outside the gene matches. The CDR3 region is CASSSTYTRLAGDNEQFF. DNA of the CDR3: TGTGCCAGCAGCTCAACATACACTAGACTAGCGGGGGACAATGAGCAGTTCTTC.

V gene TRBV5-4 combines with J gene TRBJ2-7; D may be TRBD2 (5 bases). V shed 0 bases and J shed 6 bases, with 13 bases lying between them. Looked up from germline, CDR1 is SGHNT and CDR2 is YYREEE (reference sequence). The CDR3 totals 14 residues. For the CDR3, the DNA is TGTGCCAGCAGCTTGGTTGGGAGTAGAAGCGAGCAGTACTTC. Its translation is CASSLVGSRSEQYF.

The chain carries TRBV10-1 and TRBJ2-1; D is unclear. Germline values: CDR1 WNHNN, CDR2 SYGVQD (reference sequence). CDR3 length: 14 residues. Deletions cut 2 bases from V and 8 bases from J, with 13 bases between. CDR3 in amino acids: CASSENGRKDEQFF. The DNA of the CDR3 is TGCGCCAGCAGTGAGAATGGCAGGAAGGATGAGCAGTTCTTC.

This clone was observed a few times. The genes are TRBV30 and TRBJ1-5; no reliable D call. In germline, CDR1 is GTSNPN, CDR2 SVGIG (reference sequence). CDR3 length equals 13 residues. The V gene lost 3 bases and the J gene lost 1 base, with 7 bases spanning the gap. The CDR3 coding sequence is TGTGCCTGGAGCCTCGGGAGCAATCAGCCCCAGCATTTT. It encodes CAWSLGSNQPQHF.

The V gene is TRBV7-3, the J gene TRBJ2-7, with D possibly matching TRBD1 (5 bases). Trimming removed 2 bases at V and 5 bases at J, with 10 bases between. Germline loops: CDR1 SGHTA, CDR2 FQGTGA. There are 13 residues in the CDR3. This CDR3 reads CASSLSGNHEQYF. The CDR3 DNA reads TGTGCCAGCAGCTTATCAGGGAACCACGAGCAGTACTTC.

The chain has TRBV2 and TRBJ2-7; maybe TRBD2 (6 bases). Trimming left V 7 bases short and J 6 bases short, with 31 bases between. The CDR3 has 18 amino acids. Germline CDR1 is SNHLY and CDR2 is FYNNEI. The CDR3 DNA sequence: TGTGCCAGCAAAGGAGCAGATAAGGGACTTCTTAATTTGGCCGAGCAGTACTTC. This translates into CASKGADKGLLNLAEQYF.

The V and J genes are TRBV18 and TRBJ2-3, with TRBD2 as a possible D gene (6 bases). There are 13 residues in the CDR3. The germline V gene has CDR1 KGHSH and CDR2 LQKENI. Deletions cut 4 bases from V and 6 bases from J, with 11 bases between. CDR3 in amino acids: CASSQTGTDTQYF. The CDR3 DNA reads TGTGCCAGCTCACAAACCGGGACTGATACGCAGTATTTT. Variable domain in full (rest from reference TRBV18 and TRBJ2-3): NAGVMQNPRHLVRRRGQEARLRCSPMKGHSHVYWYRQLPEEGLKFMVYLQKENIIDESGMPKERFSAEFPKEGPSILRIQQVVRGDSAAYFCASSQTGTDTQYFGPGTRLTVL.

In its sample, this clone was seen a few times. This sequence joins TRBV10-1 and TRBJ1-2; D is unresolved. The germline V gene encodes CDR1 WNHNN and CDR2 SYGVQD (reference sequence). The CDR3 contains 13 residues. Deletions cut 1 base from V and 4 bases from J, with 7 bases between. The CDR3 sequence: CASSEFPSYGYTF. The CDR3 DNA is TGCGCCAGCAGTGAGTTCCCGAGCTATGGCTACACCTTC.

In nucleotides, the CDR3 is TGTGCCAGCAGTTACCCTAAATCGGATGGAGGGATGAGCTCCTATAATTCACCCCTCCACTTT. It specifies CASSYPKSDGGMSSYNSPLHF. V is TRBV28 and J is TRBJ1-6; D is unclear. The CDR3 is 21 amino acids. Germline CDR1 and CDR2: MDHEN and SYDVKM. Trimming stripped 4 bases from V and 0 bases from J, with 25 bases between.

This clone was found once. The CDR3 reads CAISVGYEQFF. DNA of the CDR3: TGTGCCATCAGTGTGGGCTATGAGCAGTTCTTC. The V and J genes are TRBV10-3 and TRBJ2-1; D not resolved. Trimming cost V 4 bases and J 8 bases, with 6 bases left between them. The length of the CDR3 is 11 residues. Germline V gene data show CDR1 as ENHRY and CDR2 as SYGVKD.

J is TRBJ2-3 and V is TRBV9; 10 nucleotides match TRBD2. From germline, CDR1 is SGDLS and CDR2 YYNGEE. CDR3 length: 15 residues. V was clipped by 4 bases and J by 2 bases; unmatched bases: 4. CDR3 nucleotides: TGTGCCAGCAGCCGTACTAGCGGGAACACAGATACGCAGTATTTT. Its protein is CASSRTSGNTDTQYF.